The T cell receptor (beta chain) described here comes from a study of OX40 agonist ivuxolimab in advanced cancers. Whole-study context: Ivuxolimab, which is an agonistic anti-OX40 (CD134) antibody, was administered to the patients.

Overall study results and limits: The study observed clonal expansion of CD4+ and CD8+ blood T cells by week 6 at 0.1 to 3.0 mg/kg. Partial responders receiving 0.1-3.0 mg/kg showed among the lowest clonal expansion.

This clone occurred once. Its cognate antigen is unknown. Sequencing was performed with immunoSEQ multiplex PCR; in TCRdb, only in-frame clones are kept and a portion is missing. The data hold 60,000 to 85,000 clones, with over 80% observed a single time. CDR1 is MNHEY, CDR2 SMNVEV, per germline (reference sequence). Trimming pared 4 bases from V and 4 bases from J, leaving 21 bases between. The CDR3 has 17 residues. The sequencing used CD4+ or CD8+ T cells sorted from blood, collected in a trial of the OX40 agonist ivuxolimab. This receptor was taken from an adult with an advanced solid tumor such as melanoma, head and neck, liver or kidney cancer. The rearrangement uses TRBV27 and TRBJ2-3; D unclear. CDR3 DNA: TGTGCCAGCAGTTCCTCTAAACACTTAATCCTGGCAGATACGCAGTATTTT. This gives the protein CASSSSKHLILADTQYF.